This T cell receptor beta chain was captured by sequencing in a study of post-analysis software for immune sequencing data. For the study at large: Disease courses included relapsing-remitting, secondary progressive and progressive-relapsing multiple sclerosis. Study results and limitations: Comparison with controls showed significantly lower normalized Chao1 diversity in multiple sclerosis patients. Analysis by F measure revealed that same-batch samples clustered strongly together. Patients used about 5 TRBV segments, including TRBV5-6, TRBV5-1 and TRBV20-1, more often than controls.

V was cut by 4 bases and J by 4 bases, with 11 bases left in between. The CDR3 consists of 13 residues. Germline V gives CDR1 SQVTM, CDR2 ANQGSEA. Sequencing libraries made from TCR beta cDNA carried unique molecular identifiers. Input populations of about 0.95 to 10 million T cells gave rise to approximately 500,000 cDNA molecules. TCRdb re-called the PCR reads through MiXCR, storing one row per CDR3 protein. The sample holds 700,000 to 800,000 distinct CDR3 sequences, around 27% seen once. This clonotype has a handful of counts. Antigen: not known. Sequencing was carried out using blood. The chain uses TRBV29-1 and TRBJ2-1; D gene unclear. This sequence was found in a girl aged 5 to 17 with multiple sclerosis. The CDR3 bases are TGCAGCGTTGTTGACGACCCATACAATGAGCAGTTCTTC. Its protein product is CSVVDDPYNEQFF.